This T cell receptor beta chain was sequenced during a study of blood T cell repertoires in COVID-19. Study as a whole: Samples representing acute and convalescent COVID-19 were sourced from the United States, Italy and Spain.

V was clipped by 2 bases and J by 1 base, with 9 bases between them. The CDR3 length is 14 residues. CDR1 is SGHNT and CDR2 is YENEEA in the germline V gene. The table lists this clone with a few counts. Data came from immunoSEQ multiplex PCR; TCRdb stores just in-frame clones and leaves some out. This sample yields 150,000 to 200,000 clones, of which about 87% are seen a single time; roughly 24% belongs to the top ten. This chain connects TRBV11-3 to TRBJ2-7, with D unclear. The receptor was derived from a man in his fifties or sixties with acute or convalescent COVID-19. Input material: peripheral blood. As DNA, the CDR3 is TGTGCCAGCAGCTTACTGGAGCAATCCTACGAGCAGTACTTC. As protein: CASSLLEQSYEQYF.